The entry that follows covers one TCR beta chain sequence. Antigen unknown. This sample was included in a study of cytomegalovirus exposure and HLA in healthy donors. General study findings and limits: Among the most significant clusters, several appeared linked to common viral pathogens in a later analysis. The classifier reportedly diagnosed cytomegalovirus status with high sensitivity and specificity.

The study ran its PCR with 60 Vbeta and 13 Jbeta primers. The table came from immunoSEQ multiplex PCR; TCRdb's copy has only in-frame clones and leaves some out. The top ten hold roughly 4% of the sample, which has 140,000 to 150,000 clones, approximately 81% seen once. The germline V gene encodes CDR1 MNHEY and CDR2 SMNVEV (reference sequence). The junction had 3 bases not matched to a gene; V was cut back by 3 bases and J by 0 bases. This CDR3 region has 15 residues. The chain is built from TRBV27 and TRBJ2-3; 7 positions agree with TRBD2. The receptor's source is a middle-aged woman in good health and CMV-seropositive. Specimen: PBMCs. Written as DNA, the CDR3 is TGTGCCAGCAGTTTCACTAGCGTTAGCACAGATACGCAGTATTTT. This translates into CASSFTSVSTDTQYF.